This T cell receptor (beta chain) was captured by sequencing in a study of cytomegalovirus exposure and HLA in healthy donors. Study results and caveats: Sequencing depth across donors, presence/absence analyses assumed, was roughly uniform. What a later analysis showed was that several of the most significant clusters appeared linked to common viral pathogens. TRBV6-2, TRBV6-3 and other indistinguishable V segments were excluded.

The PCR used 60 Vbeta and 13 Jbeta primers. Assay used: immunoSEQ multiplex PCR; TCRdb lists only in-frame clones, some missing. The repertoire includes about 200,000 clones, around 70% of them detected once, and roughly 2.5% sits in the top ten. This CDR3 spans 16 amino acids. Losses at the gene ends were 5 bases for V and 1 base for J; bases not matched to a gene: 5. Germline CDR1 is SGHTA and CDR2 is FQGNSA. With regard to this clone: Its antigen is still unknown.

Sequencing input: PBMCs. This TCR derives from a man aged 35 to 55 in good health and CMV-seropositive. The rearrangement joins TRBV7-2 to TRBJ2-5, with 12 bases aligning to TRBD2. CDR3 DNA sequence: TGTGCCAGCAGCCTCGGGACTAGCGGGCCCCAAGAGACCCAGTACTTC. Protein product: CASSLGTSGPQETQYF.